A single sample is the source of the 30 T cell receptor beta chains below, sequenced in a study of long-term antiretroviral therapy in people with HIV. Runs used v3.0 of the immunoSEQ assay and were done at survey level. The repertoire was sequenced with immunoSEQ multiplex PCR; TCRdb's copy has only in-frame clones and lacks some. This table holds fewer than 25,000 clones, roughly 84% found once. Sequencing was performed on unsorted PBMCs, taken 1.9 years after starting antiretroviral therapy. These receptors were taken from a woman aged 45-60 years with HIV.

The chain recombines TRBV19 with TRBJ1-1, with 7 bases lining up with TRBD1. Per germline, CDR1 LNHDA and CDR2 SQIVND (reference sequence). Trimming cost V 6 bases and J 1 base; bases outside gene matches: 8. CDR3 size: 15 residues. The CDR3 coding sequence is TGTGCCAGTAGAAAGAAGGGGACAGAGAACACTGAAGCTTTCTTT. Its translation: CASRKKGTENTEAFF.

V usage is TRBV2 and J usage is TRBJ2-5; 7 bases are shared with TRBD2. Trimming cost V 5 bases and J 5 bases; bases outside gene matches: 5. The CDR3 runs to 13 residues. CDR1 and CDR2 (germline): SNHLY, FYNNEI. In DNA form, the CDR3 reads TGTGCCAGCAGTCAAACTAGCGTCGAGACCCAGTACTTC. This gives the protein CASSQTSVETQYF.

The chain carries TRBV5-1 and TRBJ1-1, with 10 bases identical to TRBD1. V lost 0 bases, J lost 3 bases, and 20 bases stayed unmatched. Germline-derived CDR1 and CDR2 are SGHRS and YFSETQ. There are 21 residues in the CDR3. The CDR3 sequence: CASSLGVDFGQGVLLDTEAFF. CDR3 bases: TGCGCCAGCAGCTTGGGTGTAGATTTTGGACAGGGGGTATTGTTGGACACTGAAGCTTTCTTT.

The chain recombines TRBV10-2 with TRBJ2-2; D may correspond to TRBD1 or TRBD2 (5 bases each). This CDR3 spans 14 amino acids. CDR1 is WSHSY, CDR2 SAAADI, per germline. Trimming removed 7 bases from V and 2 bases from J, with 11 bases in between. The CDR3 loop reads CASKGTDNTGELFF. The CDR3, as DNA: TGCGCCAGCAAGGGGACGGATAACACCGGGGAGCTGTTTTTT.

The rearrangement uses TRBV19 and TRBJ2-1, with 9 bases fitting TRBD2. The CDR3 spans 17 residues. V gave up 3 bases and J gave up 3 bases; unmatched junction bases: 9. The V gene's germline CDR1 is LNHDA and CDR2 SQIVND (reference sequence). Here the CDR3 DNA reads TGTGCCAGTAGTATCCAATCAAGCGGGGGGATCTACAATGAGCAGTTCTTC. It is translated as CASSIQSSGGIYNEQFF.

The rearrangement joins TRBV11-2 to TRBJ2-3; 7 bases match TRBD2. The CDR3 has 16 residues. CDR1 is SGHAT and CDR2 is FQNNGV in the germline V gene. Trimming took 1 base from V and 0 from J; bases not matched to a gene: 4. The CDR3 sequence is CASSLVAGVSTDTQYF. CDR3 nucleotide sequence: TGTGCCAGCAGCTTAGTTGCGGGGGTGAGCACAGATACGCAGTATTTT. Full variable domain (outside the CDR3, taken from reference TRBV11-2 and TRBJ2-3): EAGVAQSPRYKIIEKRQSVAFWCNPISGHATLYWYQQILGQGPKLLIQFQNNGVVDDSQLPKDRFSAERLKGVDSTLKIQPAKLEDSAVYLCASSLVAGVSTDTQYFGPGTRLTVL.

This CDR3 is CASPPPGQSYNEQFF. The CDR3 coding sequence is TGTGCCAGCCCTCCCCCGGGACAGAGCTACAATGAGCAGTTCTTC. The rearrangement uses TRBV28 and TRBJ2-1, with TRBD1 matching 7 bases. With V trimmed by 8 bases and J by 3 bases, 10 bases remained unmatched. CDR3 length equals 15 residues. Germline lookup yields CDR1 MDHEN and CDR2 SYDVKM.

This rearrangement joins TRBV7-2 to TRBJ2-7, with 14 nucleotides matching TRBD2. V lost 1 base, J lost 6 bases, and 5 bases stayed unmatched. In germline, CDR1 is SGHTA, CDR2 FQGNSA. This CDR3 region has 16 residues. CDR3 sequence (DNA): TGTGCCAGCAGCTTAGGACTAGCGGGGGGGCAGCTCGAGCAGTACTTC. Encoded protein: CASSLGLAGGQLEQYF.

This chain joins TRBV5-5 and TRBJ2-1, with D perhaps matching TRBD1 or TRBD2 (5 bases each). From germline, CDR1 is SGHKS and CDR2 YYEKEE (reference sequence). This CDR3 contains 15 residues. Trimming took off 3 bases at V and 7 bases at J, with 17 bases between the two ends. The CDR3 region is CASSSSQGTKNEQFF. The CDR3 coding sequence is TGTGCCAGCAGCTCGTCCCAAGGGACGAAGAATGAGCAGTTCTTC. The whole variable domain, filled in from reference TRBV5-5 and TRBJ2-1, reads DAGVTQSPTHLIKTRGQQVTLRCSPISGHKSVSWYQQVLGQGPQFIFQYYEKEERGRGNFPDRFSARQFPNYSSELNVNALLLGDSALYLCASSSSQGTKNEQFFGPGTRLTVL.

The rearrangement uses TRBV4-3 and TRBJ2-2; TRBD1 matches at 7 bases. Trimming cost V 1 base and J 4 bases; bases outside gene matches: 3. Germline V gene lookup returns CDR1 LGHNA and CDR2 YSLEER. This CDR3 has 15 amino acids. The CDR3 nucleotides are TGCGCCAGCAGCCAAGGACAGGGAAGCACCGGGGAGCTGTTTTTT. Translated: CASSQGQGSTGELFF.

This rearrangement joins TRBV28 to TRBJ1-2, with a weak D call TRBD1 (5 bases). The V gene's germline CDR1 is MDHEN and CDR2 SYDVKM. Trimming pared 10 bases from V and 3 bases from J, leaving 12 bases between. The CDR3 runs 12 residues. CDR3 sequence reads: CATTRTHYGYTF. For the CDR3, the DNA is TGTGCCACCACCCGGACACACTATGGCTACACCTTC.

The J gene is TRBJ1-2, the V gene TRBV4-1; D possibly corresponds to TRBD1 (5 bases). Germline-derived CDR1 and CDR2 are MGHRA and YSYEKL. Trimming removed 1 base from V and 1 base from J, with 16 bases in between. The CDR3 spans 17 residues. The CDR3 coding sequence is TGCGCCAGCAGCCAAGTGGACTTCCTCGGGGGTAACTATGGCTACACCTTC. This translates into CASSQVDFLGGNYGYTF.

This clone was counted only a few times. This chain joins TRBV2 and TRBJ2-3, with TRBD2 identical over 8 bases. V lost 6 bases to trimming and J lost 5 bases; unmatched junction nucleotides: 4. From germline, CDR1 is SNHLY and CDR2 FYNNEI. The CDR3 loop spans 13 amino acids. CDR3 amino acids: CASRRGGGDTQYF. The CDR3 DNA is TGTGCCAGCAGACGGGGGGGCGGAGATACGCAGTATTTT.

J is TRBJ1-4 and V is TRBV7-9, with D perhaps TRBD1 (5 bases). The CDR3 spans 15 residues. The V end was cut by 7 bases, the J end by 0 bases, with 12 bases between. The germline V gene encodes CDR1 SEHNR and CDR2 FQNEAQ (reference sequence). In DNA, the CDR3 is TGTGCCAGCACCCTGGGGCGTGCAACTAATGAAAAACTGTTTTTT. This gives the protein CASTLGRATNEKLFF.

The chain links TRBV9 to TRBJ1-4; D gene unclear. V lost 0 bases and J 6 bases, leaving 9 bases between the germline ends. CDR1 and CDR2 (germline): SGDLS, YYNGEE. The CDR3 spans 14 residues. CDR3 protein: CASSVEREDEKLFF. The CDR3 nucleotides are TGTGCCAGCAGCGTAGAACGGGAGGATGAAAAACTGTTTTTT.

This clone was detected once. This rearrangement joins TRBV10-3 to TRBJ1-2; D not certain. CDR3 length: 16 amino acids. V was clipped by 3 bases and J by 2 bases, with 16 bases between them. CDR1 and CDR2 from the germline V gene are ENHRY and SYGVKD. DNA of the CDR3: TGTGCCATCAGTGAATTGAGGCCCCCAGAAAACTATGGCTACACCTTC. Amino acid sequence: CAISELRPPENYGYTF.

The chain employs TRBV19 and TRBJ2-1; no definite D call. Germline values: CDR1 LNHDA, CDR2 SQIVND (reference sequence). The V end lost 0 bases, the J end lost 0 bases, and 12 bases lay between the germline ends. The CDR3 extends over 17 amino acids. This CDR3 reads CASSIDHSWDSYNEQFF. CDR3 nucleotide sequence: TGTGCCAGTAGTATAGATCATTCGTGGGACTCCTACAATGAGCAGTTCTTC.

This sequence joins TRBV27 and TRBJ1-2; D remains ambiguous. V was clipped by 4 bases and J by 3 bases, with 9 bases between them. The CDR3 runs 13 residues. The V gene's germline CDR1 is MNHEY and CDR2 SMNVEV (reference sequence). CDR3 protein: CASSYKAYYGYTF. In DNA, the CDR3 is TGTGCCAGCAGTTATAAAGCATACTATGGCTACACCTTC.

This clone was observed a few times. The chain has TRBV21-1 and TRBJ2-7; the tabulated D call, TRBD1, remains unverified against the DNA. TRBV21-1 is labeled a pseudogene. The CDR3 extends over 15 amino acids. As DNA, the CDR3 is TGTGCCAGCAGCGTGCGAACAGGGGGCAACTACGAGCAGTACTTC. It translates to CASSVRTGGNYEQYF.

This rearrangement joins TRBV9 to TRBJ2-1, with 10 bases fitting TRBD1. The CDR3 spans 20 residues. CDR1 and CDR2 from the germline V gene are SGDLS and YYNGEE. Trimming cost V 1 base and J 0 bases; bases outside gene matches: 13. The CDR3 nucleotides are TGTGCCAGCAGCGTATCTCCGGGGACAGGGGCGCCTAACTCCTACAATGAGCAGTTCTTC. It is translated as CASSVSPGTGAPNSYNEQFF.

The rearrangement links TRBV6-5 to TRBJ1-2, with D uncertain. Germline CDR1 MNHEY, CDR2 SVGAGI. With 0 bases removed from V and 8 bases from J, the gap between germline ends came to 16 bases. This CDR3 has 15 residues. CDR3 coding DNA: TGTGCCAGCAGTTACTCAATTGGAGGTTATGAGGGCTACACCTTC. As protein: CASSYSIGGYEGYTF.

The V and J genes are TRBV18 and TRBJ2-4; D gene unclear. Germline-derived CDR1 and CDR2 are KGHSH and LQKENI. V lost 2 bases and J 6 bases, leaving 8 bases between the germline ends. The CDR3 length is 13 residues. The CDR3 sequence: CASSPDLGNIQYF. The CDR3 DNA sequence: TGTGCCAGCTCACCAGACCTTGGAAACATTCAGTACTTC.

This chain uses TRBV4-3 with TRBJ2-3; D remains unclear. The germline CDR1 and CDR2 sequences are LGHNA and YSLEER. V was pared by 1 base and J by 6 bases, with 11 bases between. The length of the CDR3 is 14 residues. The CDR3 coding sequence is TGCGCCAGCAGCCAAGGGGCGGATGAGGATACGCAGTATTTT. Its translation is CASSQGADEDTQYF.

The V and J genes are TRBV30 and TRBJ2-2; D uncertain. V was trimmed by 5 bases and J by 5 bases, leaving 15 bases between them. CDR3 size: 14 residues. The V gene's germline CDR1 is GTSNPN and CDR2 SVGIG (reference sequence). DNA of the CDR3: TGTGCCTGGTCATATCACTCCGGAACCGGGGAGCTGTTTTTT. This codes for CAWSYHSGTGELFF.

CDR3 DNA sequence: TGTGCCAGCAGGACAGGGCTCGCTGAAGCTTTCTTT. This sequence encodes CASRTGLAEAFF. The rearrangement links TRBV2 to TRBJ1-1; 7 positions agree with TRBD1. After removal of 6 bases from V and 6 bases from J, the junction contained 4 bases not matched to a gene. This CDR3 spans 12 amino acids. Per the germline V gene, CDR1 is SNHLY and CDR2 is FYNNEI.

The chain links TRBV7-9 to TRBJ1-4; D perhaps matches TRBD1 (5 bases). Germline CDR1 and CDR2: SEHNR and FQNEAQ (reference sequence). The V end was cut by 3 bases, the J end by 11 bases, with 19 bases between. This CDR3 is 15 amino acids long. The CDR3 spells CASSFPGTGSNKLFF. DNA of the CDR3: TGTGCCAGCAGCTTCCCCGGGACCGGTTCTAATAAACTGTTTTTT.

The rearrangement uses TRBV28 and TRBJ1-4; no clear D gene. The germline gives CDR1 MDHEN, CDR2 SYDVKM. This CDR3 region has 13 residues. Trimming left V 7 bases short and J 8 bases short, with 14 bases between. The CDR3 sequence: CASTLAGDEKLFF. The CDR3 DNA sequence: TGTGCCAGCACCCTCGCGGGAGACGAAAAACTGTTTTTT.

The chain links TRBV28 to TRBJ2-7; no firm D call. This CDR3 region has 14 residues. Germline-derived CDR1 and CDR2 are MDHEN and SYDVKM. Trimming removed 2 bases from V and 3 bases from J, with 11 bases in between. CDR3 protein: CASSLDDLGYEQYF. The CDR3, as DNA: TGTGCCAGCAGTTTAGACGACCTGGGCTACGAGCAGTACTTC.

V usage is TRBV18 and J usage is TRBJ1-2; D unclear. V lost 3 bases to trimming and J lost 8 bases, with 16 bases between them. Germline CDR1 and CDR2: KGHSH and LQKENI. The CDR3 length is 14 residues. The CDR3 DNA sequence: TGTGCCAGCTCACCCCCAGTAAGATACCAGGGCTACACCTTC. Translation gives CASSPPVRYQGYTF.

The gene calls are TRBV7-2 and TRBJ1-2; D uncertain. Looked up from germline, CDR1 is SGHTA and CDR2 is FQGNSA. Trimming cost V 5 bases and J 0 bases, with 10 bases left between them. CDR3 length equals 14 residues. The CDR3 nucleotides are TGTGCCAGCAGCCAACCCCCAACTAACTATGGCTACACCTTC. This translates into CASSQPPTNYGYTF.